This T cell receptor beta chain was recovered during a study of T-cell memory formation after mild COVID-19. Study observations and caveats: The authors left the SARS-CoV-2 specificity of second-wave clones peaking on day 37 unconfirmed. Researchers found some responding clones in pre-infection memory, a sign that cross-reactive memory joined. Shrinking CD4+ clones were chiefly CM and EM; CD8+ ones were chiefly EMRA.

CDR3 length: 14 amino acids. Per the germline V gene, CDR1 is SGHRS and CDR2 is YFSETQ. Germline trimming cut 3 bases from V and 3 bases from J; bases unmatched to any gene: 3. On this clonotype: The antigen is undetermined.

TCRalpha and TCRbeta libraries used 5'RACE with constant-segment primers and UMIs. TCRdb reanalysed the 5' RACE reads using MiXCR and keeps one entry per CDR3 protein. The repertoire consists of about 100,000 distinct CDR3 sequences, with roughly 10% occurring once and the leading ten covering approximately 39%. The TCR comes from a man younger than 30 who had mild COVID-19 (a few samples of this study predate the infection). Cell type and time point are not known. Source material: PBMCs or a T cell subset sorted from them (not recorded which). The chain has TRBV5-1 and TRBJ2-7; TRBD1 agrees at 10 bases. DNA of the CDR3: TGCGCCAGCAGCTACCGGGACAGGGGCTACGAGCAGTACTTC. This codes for CASSYRDRGYEQYF. The full variable domain, its missing parts supplied by reference TRBV5-1 and TRBJ2-7, is KAGVTQTPRYLIKTRGQQVTLSCSPISGHRSVSWYQQTPGQGLQFLFEYFSETQRNKGNFPGRFSGRQFSNSRSEMNVSTLELGDSALYLCASSYRDRGYEQYFGPGTRLTVT.